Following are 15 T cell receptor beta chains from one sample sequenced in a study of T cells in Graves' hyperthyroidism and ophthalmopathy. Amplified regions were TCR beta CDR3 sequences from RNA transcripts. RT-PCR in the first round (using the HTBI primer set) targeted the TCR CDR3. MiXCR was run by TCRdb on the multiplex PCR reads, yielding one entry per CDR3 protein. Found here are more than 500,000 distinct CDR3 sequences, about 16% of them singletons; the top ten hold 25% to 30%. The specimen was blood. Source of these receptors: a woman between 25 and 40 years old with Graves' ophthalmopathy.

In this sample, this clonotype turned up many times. The CDR3 DNA reads as TGTGCCAGCAGCTCCACGGTCGATGGCGCCAAAAACATTCAGTACTTC. Amino acid sequence: CASSSTVDGAKNIQYF. The V gene is TRBV7-9, the J gene TRBJ2-4; D not certain. This CDR3 comprises 16 residues. Trimming left V 4 bases short and J 1 base short, with 14 bases between. The germline gives CDR1 SEHNR, CDR2 FQNEAQ (reference sequence).

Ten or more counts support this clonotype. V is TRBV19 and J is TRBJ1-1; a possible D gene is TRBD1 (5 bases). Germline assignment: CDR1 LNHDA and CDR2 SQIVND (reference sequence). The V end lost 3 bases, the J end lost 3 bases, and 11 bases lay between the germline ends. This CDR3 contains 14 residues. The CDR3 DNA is TGTGCCAGTAGTATCTGGGGCTTAGACACTGAAGCTTTCTTT. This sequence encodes CASSIWGLDTEAFF.

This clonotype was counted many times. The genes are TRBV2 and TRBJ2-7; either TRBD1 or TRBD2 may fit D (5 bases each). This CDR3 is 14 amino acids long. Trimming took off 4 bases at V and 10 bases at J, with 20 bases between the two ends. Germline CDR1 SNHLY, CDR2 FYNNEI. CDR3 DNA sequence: TGTGCCAGCAGTGGAACCCCGGGGCCCTGGGAACAGTACTTC. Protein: CASSGTPGPWEQYF.

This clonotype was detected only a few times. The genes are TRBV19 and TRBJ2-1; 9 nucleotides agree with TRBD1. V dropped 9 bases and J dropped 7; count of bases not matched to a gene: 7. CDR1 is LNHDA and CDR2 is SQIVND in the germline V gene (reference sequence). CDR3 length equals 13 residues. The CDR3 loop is CASKGQGLNEQFF. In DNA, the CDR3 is TGTGCCAGCAAGGGACAGGGACTAAATGAGCAGTTCTTC.

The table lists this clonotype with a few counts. CDR3 in DNA: TGTGCCACCGGGACAGAGATCTCCTACGAGCAGTACTTC. It specifies CATGTEISYEQYF. This sequence joins TRBV6-2 or TRBV6-3 and TRBJ2-7, with TRBD1 matching over 7 bases. Germline V gives CDR1 MNHEY, CDR2 SVGEGT. The CDR3 consists of 13 residues. The junction had 6 bases not matched to a gene; V was cut back by 10 bases and J by 0 bases.

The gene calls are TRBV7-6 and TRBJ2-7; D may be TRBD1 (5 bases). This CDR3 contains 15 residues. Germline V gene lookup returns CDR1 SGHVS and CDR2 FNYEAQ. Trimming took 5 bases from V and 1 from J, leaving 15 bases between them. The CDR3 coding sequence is TGTGCCAGCAGCGACGTCCCCGACAGATCCTACGAGCAGTACTTC. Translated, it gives CASSDVPDRSYEQYF.

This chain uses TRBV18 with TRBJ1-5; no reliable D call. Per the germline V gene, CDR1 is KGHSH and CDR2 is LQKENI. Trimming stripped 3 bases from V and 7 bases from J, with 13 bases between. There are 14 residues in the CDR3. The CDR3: CASSPEGSIQPQHF. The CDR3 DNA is TGTGCCAGCTCACCCGAGGGATCCATACAGCCCCAGCATTTT.

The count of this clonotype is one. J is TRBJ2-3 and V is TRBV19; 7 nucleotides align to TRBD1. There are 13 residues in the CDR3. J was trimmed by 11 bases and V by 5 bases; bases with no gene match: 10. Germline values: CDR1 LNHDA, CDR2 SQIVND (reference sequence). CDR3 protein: CASSFLQGSKQYF. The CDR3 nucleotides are TGTGCCAGTAGTTTCTTACAGGGGAGCAAGCAGTATTTT.

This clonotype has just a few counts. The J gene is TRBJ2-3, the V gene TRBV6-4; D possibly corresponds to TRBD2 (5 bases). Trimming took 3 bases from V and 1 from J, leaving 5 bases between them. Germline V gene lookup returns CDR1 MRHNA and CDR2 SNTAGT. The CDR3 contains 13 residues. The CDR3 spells CASSERGTDTQYF. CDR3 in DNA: TGTGCCAGCAGTGAGCGGGGCACAGATACGCAGTATTTT.

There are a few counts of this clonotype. The CDR3 protein is CASSPPGLAGVREQFF. For the CDR3, the DNA is TGTGCCAGCAGCCCGCCGGGACTAGCGGGAGTACGTGAGCAGTTCTTC. The chain carries TRBV6-2 or TRBV6-3 and TRBJ2-1, with TRBD2 matching over 14 bases. V lost 6 bases to trimming and J lost 9 bases; unmatched junction nucleotides: 10. The CDR3 is 16 amino acids. The germline V gene encodes CDR1 MNHEY and CDR2 SVGEGT.

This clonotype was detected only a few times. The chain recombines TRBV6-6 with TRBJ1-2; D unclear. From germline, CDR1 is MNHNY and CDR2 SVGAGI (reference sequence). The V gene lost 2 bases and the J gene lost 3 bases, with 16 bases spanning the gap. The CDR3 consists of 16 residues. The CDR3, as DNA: TGTGCCAGCAGTTACACCGAAGAGGTTTCCTACTATGGCTACACCTTC. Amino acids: CASSYTEEVSYYGYTF.

Here the CDR3 reads CASWGQGAQPQHF. As DNA, the CDR3 is TGTGCCAGTTGGGGACAGGGGGCCCAGCCCCAGCATTTT. The gene calls are TRBV28 and TRBJ1-5, with 12 bases that match TRBD1. The CDR3 is 13 amino acids. After removal of 9 bases from V and 7 bases from J, the junction contained 4 bases not matched to a gene. The V gene's germline CDR1 is MDHEN and CDR2 SYDVKM.

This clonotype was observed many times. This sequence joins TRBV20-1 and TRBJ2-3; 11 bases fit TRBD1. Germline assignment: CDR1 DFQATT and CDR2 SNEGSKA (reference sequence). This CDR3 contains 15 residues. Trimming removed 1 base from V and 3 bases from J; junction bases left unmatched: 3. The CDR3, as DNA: TGCAGTGCTAGAGGGACAGGGGGCTTAACAGATACGCAGTATTTT. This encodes CSARGTGGLTDTQYF.

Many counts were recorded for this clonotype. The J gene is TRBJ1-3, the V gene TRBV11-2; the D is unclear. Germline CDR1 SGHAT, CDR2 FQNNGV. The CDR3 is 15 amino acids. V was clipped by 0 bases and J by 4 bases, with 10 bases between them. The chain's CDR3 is CASSLDRPPGNTIYF. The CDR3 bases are TGTGCCAGCAGCTTAGATCGACCTCCCGGAAACACCATATATTTT.

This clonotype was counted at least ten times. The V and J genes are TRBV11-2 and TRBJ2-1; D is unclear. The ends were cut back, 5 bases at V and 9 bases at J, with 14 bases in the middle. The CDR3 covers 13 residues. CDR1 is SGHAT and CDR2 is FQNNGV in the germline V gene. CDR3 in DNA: TGTGCCAGCAGCGCTGTTGACTGGAGTGAGCAGTTCTTC. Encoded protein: CASSAVDWSEQFF.